This TCR beta chain emerged from a study of CD8+ T cells in alopecia areata. Study-level points and caveats: Normal skin contains resident alphabeta T cells, and these are also sequenced in scalp samples. Lesional tissue from the scalp (especially in alopecia totalis/universalis) showed higher clonality than normal scalp.

CDR1 is FNHDT and CDR2 is SITEND in the germline V gene (reference sequence). The V segment lost 5 bases and the J segment 4 bases; nucleotides outside the gene matches: 3. This CDR3 spans 15 amino acids. This clone has a count of ten or more. Its target is not known. At residue 12, the TCRdb protein departs from the DNA translation, so the protein shown here was derived from the DNA itself. Gene names are the mouse ones. The CDR3 is cut off 3 residues early in the read; its end comes from the germline J gene. Reverse transcription of extracted RNA yielded cDNA, which provided the sequencing template. Generated by immunoSEQ multiplex PCR, the TCRdb table keeps only in-frame clones and is missing some. This sample has about 110,000 clones and no singletons, with roughly a fifth in the ten largest.

The V and J genes are TRBV19 and TRBJ1-6; 10 nucleotides agree with TRBD1. TRBJ1-6 is an ORF; its function is uncertain. This sequence was found in a C3H/HeJ mouse with alopecia areata. The mouse strain carries the MHC haplotype H2-k. The sequencing sample was made of lesional skin. CDR3 protein: CASSPGQGYNSPLYF. The DNA read from the CDR3 is TGTGCCAGCAGCCCGGGACAGGGGTATAATTCGCCC.